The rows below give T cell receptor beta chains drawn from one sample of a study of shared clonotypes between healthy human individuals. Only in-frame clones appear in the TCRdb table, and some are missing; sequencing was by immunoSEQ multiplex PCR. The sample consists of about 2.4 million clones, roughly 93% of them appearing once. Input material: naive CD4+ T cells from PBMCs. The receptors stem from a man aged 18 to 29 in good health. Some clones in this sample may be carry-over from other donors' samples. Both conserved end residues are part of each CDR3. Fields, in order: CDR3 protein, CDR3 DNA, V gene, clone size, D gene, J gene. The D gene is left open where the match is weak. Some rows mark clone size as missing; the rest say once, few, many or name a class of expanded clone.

CDR3aa: CASSLGTSSSGTQYF
CDR3nt: TGTGCCAGCAGCTTAGGGACTAGCTCGTCGGGGACCCAGTACTTC
v_gene: TRBV7-2
abundance: NA
d_gene: TRBD2
j_gene: TRBJ2-5

CDR3aa: CASSLIGSSGRDADTQYF
CDR3nt: TGTGCCAGCAGCTTAATTGGGTCTAGCGGGAGGGATGCAGATACGCAGTATTTT
v_gene: TRBV7-3
abundance: NA
d_gene: TRBD2
j_gene: TRBJ2-3

CDR3aa: CATRGSNRWNEQFF
CDR3nt: TGTGCCACTAGGGGATCAAATCGGTGGAATGAGCAGTTCTTC
v_gene: TRBV28
abundance: NA
d_gene: NA
j_gene: TRBJ2-1

CDR3aa: CASSLAEDRGHGYTF
CDR3nt: TGCGCCAGCAGCTTGGCCGAAGACAGGGGGCATGGCTACACCTTC
v_gene: TRBV5-1
abundance: NA
d_gene: TRBD1
j_gene: TRBJ1-2

CDR3aa: CASSVTSWGSYNEQFF
CDR3nt: TGTGCCAGCAGCGTCACTTCCTGGGGCTCCTACAATGAGCAGTTCTTC
v_gene: TRBV9
abundance: NA
d_gene: NA
j_gene: TRBJ2-1

CDR3aa: CASSGRTGNTEAFF
CDR3nt: TGTGCCAGCAGTGGCCGGACGGGGAACACTGAAGCTTTCTTT
v_gene: TRBV7-8
abundance: once
d_gene: NA
j_gene: TRBJ1-1

CDR3aa: CASRRQGEGPGEQYF
CDR3nt: TGTGCCAGCAGAAGACAGGGAGAGGGTCCGGGCGAGCAGTACTTC
v_gene: TRBV7-9
abundance: NA
d_gene: TRBD1
j_gene: TRBJ2-7

CDR3aa: CASSIIQQYSNQPQHF
CDR3nt: TGTGCCAGTAGTATTATACAGCAATATAGCAATCAGCCCCAGCATTTT
v_gene: TRBV19
abundance: NA
d_gene: NA
j_gene: TRBJ1-5

CDR3aa: CASSPGRGGRGTEAFF
CDR3nt: TGTGCCAGCAGCCCGGGGCGAGGGGGTAGAGGCACTGAAGCTTTCTTT
v_gene: TRBV5-5
abundance: NA
d_gene: NA
j_gene: TRBJ1-1

CDR3aa: CASSKGQTWMNTEAFF
CDR3nt: TGCGCCAGCAGCAAGGGGCAGACCTGGATGAACACTGAAGCTTTCTTT
v_gene: TRBV5-1
abundance: NA
d_gene: NA
j_gene: TRBJ1-1

CDR3aa: CASSGGETASKLFF
CDR3nt: TGTGCCAGCAGCGGAGGGGAGACAGCGAGCAAACTGTTTTTT
v_gene: TRBV5-6
abundance: NA
d_gene: NA
j_gene: TRBJ1-4

CDR3aa: CASSLSGPSSYEQYF
CDR3nt: TGTGCCAGCAGCTTAAGCGGGCCTAGCTCCTACGAGCAGTACTTC
v_gene: TRBV7-3
abundance: NA
d_gene: NA
j_gene: TRBJ2-7

CDR3aa: CASIGTSSWTGELFF
CDR3nt: TGTGCCAGCATAGGGACTAGCTCTTGGACCGGGGAGCTGTTTTTT
v_gene: TRBV28
abundance: NA
d_gene: TRBD2
j_gene: TRBJ2-2

CDR3aa: CASSTLGTEAFF
CDR3nt: TGTGCCAGCTCAACCTTGGGTACTGAAGCTTTCTTT
v_gene: TRBV18
abundance: NA
d_gene: NA
j_gene: TRBJ1-1

CDR3aa: CASSLLGNKGGGYTF
CDR3nt: TGTGCCAGCAGTTTATTGGGAAACAAGGGGGGTGGCTACACCTTC
v_gene: TRBV28
abundance: NA
d_gene: NA
j_gene: TRBJ1-2

CDR3aa: CAITDPSGRLYEQYF
CDR3nt: TGTGCCATCACTGATCCTAGCGGGAGGTTGTACGAGCAGTACTTC
v_gene: TRBV10-3
abundance: NA
d_gene: TRBD2
j_gene: TRBJ2-7